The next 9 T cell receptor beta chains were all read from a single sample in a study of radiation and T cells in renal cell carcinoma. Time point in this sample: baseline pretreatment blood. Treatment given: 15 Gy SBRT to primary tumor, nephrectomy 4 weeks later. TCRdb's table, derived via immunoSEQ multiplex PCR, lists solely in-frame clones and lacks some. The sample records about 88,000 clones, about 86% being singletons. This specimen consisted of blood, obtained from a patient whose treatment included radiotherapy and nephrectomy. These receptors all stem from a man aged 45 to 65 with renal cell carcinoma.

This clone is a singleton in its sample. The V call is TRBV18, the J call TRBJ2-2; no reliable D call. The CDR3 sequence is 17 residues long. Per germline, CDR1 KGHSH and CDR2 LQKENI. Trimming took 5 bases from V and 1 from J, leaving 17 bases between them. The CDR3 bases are TGTGCCAGCTCAACTTTAAGTCCGACTGGGAACACCGGGGAGCTGTTTTTT. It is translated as CASSTLSPTGNTGELFF.

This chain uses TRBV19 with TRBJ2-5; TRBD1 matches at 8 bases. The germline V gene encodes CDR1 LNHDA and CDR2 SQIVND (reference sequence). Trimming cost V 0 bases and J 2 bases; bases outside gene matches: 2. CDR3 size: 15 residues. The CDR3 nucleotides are TGTGCCAGTAGTATAGACAGGGGGCCACAAGAGACCCAGTACTTC. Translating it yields CASSIDRGPQETQYF. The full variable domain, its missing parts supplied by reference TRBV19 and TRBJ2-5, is DGGITQSPKYLFRKEGQNVTLSCEQNLNHDAMYWYRQDPGQGLRLIYYSQIVNDFQKGDIAEGYSVSREKKESFPLTVTSAQKNPTAFYLCASSIDRGPQETQYFGPGTRLLVL.

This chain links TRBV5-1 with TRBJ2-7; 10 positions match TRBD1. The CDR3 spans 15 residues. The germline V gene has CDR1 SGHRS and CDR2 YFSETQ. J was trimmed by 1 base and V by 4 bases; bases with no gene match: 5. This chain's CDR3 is CASSDGTGASYEQYF. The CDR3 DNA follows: TGCGCCAGCAGCGACGGGACAGGGGCTTCCTACGAGCAGTACTTC.

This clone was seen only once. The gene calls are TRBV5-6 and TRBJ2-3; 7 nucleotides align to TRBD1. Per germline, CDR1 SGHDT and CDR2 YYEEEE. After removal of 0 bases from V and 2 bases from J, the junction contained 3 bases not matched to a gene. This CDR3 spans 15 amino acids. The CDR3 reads CASSLEDRLTDTQYF. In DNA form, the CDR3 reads TGTGCCAGCAGCTTGGAGGACAGGCTCACAGATACGCAGTATTTT.

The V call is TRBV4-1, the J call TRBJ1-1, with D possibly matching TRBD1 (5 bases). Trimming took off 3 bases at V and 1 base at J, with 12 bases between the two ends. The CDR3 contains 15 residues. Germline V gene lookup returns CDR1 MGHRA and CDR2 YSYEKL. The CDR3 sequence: CASSHQTVSNTEAFF. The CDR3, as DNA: TGCGCCAGCAGCCACCAGACAGTTTCGAACACTGAAGCTTTCTTT.

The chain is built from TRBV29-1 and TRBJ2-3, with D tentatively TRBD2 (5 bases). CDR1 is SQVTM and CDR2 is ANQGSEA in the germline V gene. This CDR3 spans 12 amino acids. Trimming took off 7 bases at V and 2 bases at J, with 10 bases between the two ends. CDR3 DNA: TGCAGCGCCGGACTGATCACAGATACGCAGTATTTT. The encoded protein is CSAGLITDTQYF.

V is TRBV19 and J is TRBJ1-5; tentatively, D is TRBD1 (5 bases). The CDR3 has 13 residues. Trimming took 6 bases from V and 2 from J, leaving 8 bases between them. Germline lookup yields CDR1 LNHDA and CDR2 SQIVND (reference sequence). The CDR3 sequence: CASRRDGNQPQHF. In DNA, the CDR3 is TGTGCCAGTAGGAGGGACGGCAATCAGCCCCAGCATTTT.

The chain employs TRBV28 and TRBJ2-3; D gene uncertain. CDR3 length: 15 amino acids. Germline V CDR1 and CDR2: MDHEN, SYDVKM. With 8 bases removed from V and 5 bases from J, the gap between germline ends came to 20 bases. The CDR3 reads CASGLIQDGGDTQYF. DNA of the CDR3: TGTGCCAGCGGCCTTATCCAAGACGGTGGAGATACGCAGTATTTT.

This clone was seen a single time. The CDR3 is CAWTDPPFTYEQYF. Here the CDR3 DNA reads TGTGCCTGGACGGATCCACCATTTACCTACGAGCAGTACTTC. This chain links TRBV30 with TRBJ2-7; D gene uncertain. The V gene lost 4 bases and the J gene lost 2 bases, with 15 bases spanning the gap. The CDR3 has 14 residues. Germline CDR1 reads GTSNPN; CDR2 reads SVGIG (reference sequence).